This T cell receptor beta chain was recorded in a study of CD8 T cells in Susac syndrome. Germline assignment: CDR1 MDHEN and CDR2 SYDVKM. CDR3 size: 12 residues. V dropped 6 bases and J dropped 4 bases, with 9 bases sitting between them. In blood CD8+ and CD4+ T cells, TCR beta underwent sequencing. Control patients had untreated stable or active relapsing-remitting multiple sclerosis by revised McDonald criteria. Isolation of CD8+ and CD4+ T cells was performed negatively, whereas enrichment of TEMRA cells was done by FACS. The RNA input was roughly 0.45 to 1 ug, and it was reverse transcribed with random hexamers. Multiplex PCR with immunoSEQ amplified the TCR beta CDR3 across 54 Vbeta and 13 Jbeta. Each CDR3 protein is one row after TCRdb ran MiXCR on the immunoSEQ multiplex PCR reads. Altogether about 150,000 distinct CDR3 sequences are present, 90% to 95% being singletons, with the ten largest covering 0.11%.

What was sequenced was CD4+ T cells from PBMCs. The sequence derives from a human donor with multiple sclerosis. The V call is TRBV28, the J call TRBJ2-5; D gene uncertain. CDR3 bases: TGTGCCAGCAGCTCCGTAGGAGAGACCCAGTACTTC. This encodes CASSSVGETQYF.